Presented here are 20 T cell receptor beta chains from one specimen sequenced in a study of blood T cell repertoires in COVID-19. Libraries were prepared by immunoSEQ multiplex PCR; TCRdb keeps only in-frame clonotypes and omits some of them. This table holds about 120,000 clones, roughly four fifths found once. Sequencing was done on a sample of peripheral blood. The receptors originated from a woman in her forties or fifties with acute or convalescent COVID-19.

The chain is built from TRBV19 and TRBJ2-7, with 10 bases identical to TRBD1. Trimming took 1 base from V and 0 from J; bases not matched to a gene: 0. The CDR3 runs 15 residues. Germline V gene data show CDR1 as LNHDA and CDR2 as SQIVND (reference sequence). The DNA for the CDR3 is TGTGCCAGTAGTATAGGGACAGGGGGCTCCTACGAGCAGTACTTC. Encoded protein: CASSIGTGGSYEQYF.

The V call is TRBV2, the J call TRBJ1-1; D is perhaps TRBD1 (6 bases). CDR1 SNHLY and CDR2 FYNNEI come from the germline V gene. CDR3 length equals 15 residues. V was cut by 2 bases and J by 0 bases, with 10 bases left in between. The CDR3 protein is CASSEQGQMNTEAFF. CDR3 sequence (DNA): TGTGCCAGCAGTGAACAGGGGCAGATGAACACTGAAGCTTTCTTT.

This chain connects TRBV12-5 to TRBJ2-2; 7 bases align to TRBD1. The V gene's germline CDR1 is LGHNT and CDR2 FRNRAP. Trimming at V came to 5 bases and at J to 8 bases, leaving 8 bases not matched to a gene. There are 14 residues in the CDR3. This chain's CDR3 is CASGQDRPGGELFF. CDR3 nucleotides: TGTGCTAGTGGTCAGGACAGGCCGGGAGGGGAGCTGTTTTTT.

The CDR3 nucleotides read TGTGCCAGCTCACCATCGACAGACATGAACACTGAAGCTTTCTTT. Protein: CASSPSTDMNTEAFF. The chain combines TRBV18 with TRBJ1-1, with D maybe TRBD1 (5 bases). The length of the CDR3 is 15 residues. The germline gives CDR1 KGHSH, CDR2 LQKENI. V was clipped by 2 bases and J by 0 bases, with 10 bases between them. The full variable domain, in which reference TRBV18 and TRBJ1-1 provide the parts outside the CDR3, is NAGVMQNPRHLVRRRGQEARLRCSPMKGHSHVYWYRQLPEEGLKFMVYLQKENIIDESGMPKERFSAEFPKEGPSILRIQQVVRGDSAAYFCASSPSTDMNTEAFFGQGTRLTVV.

This clone was detected once. The rearrangement joins TRBV2 to TRBJ2-6; 13 nucleotides agree with TRBD2. The CDR3 consists of 16 residues. Germline CDR1 SNHLY, CDR2 FYNNEI. V gave up 4 bases and J gave up 3 bases; unmatched junction bases: 0. The CDR3, as DNA: TGTGCCAGCAGTGGACTAGCGGGAGGTGGGGCCAACGTCCTGACTTTC. Protein: CASSGLAGGGANVLTF.

This clone was seen just once. This chain connects TRBV3-1 (or the pseudogene TRBV3-2) to TRBJ2-7, with 9 bases that match TRBD2. V was pared by 2 bases and J by 3 bases, with 5 bases of the junction left unmatched. The length of the CDR3 is 15 residues. Per the germline V gene, CDR1 is LGHDT and CDR2 is YNNKEL (reference sequence). The CDR3 region has the DNA TGTGCCAGCAGCCAAACGCGGGAGGGCCTCTACGAGCAGTACTTC. Protein: CASSQTREGLYEQYF.

V is TRBV2 and J is TRBJ1-5; 8 bases align to TRBD1. This CDR3 comprises 15 residues. Per the germline V gene, CDR1 is SNHLY and CDR2 is FYNNEI. V trimming: 6 bases; J trimming: 1 base; junction bases outside the gene matches: 5. The CDR3 nucleotides read TGTGCCAGCAGGACAGGGGAGGGGAGCAATCAGCCCCAGCATTTT. It codes for CASRTGEGSNQPQHF. Using reference TRBV2 and TRBJ1-5 for the parts outside the CDR3, the full variable domain is EPEVTQTPSHQVTQMGQEVILRCVPISNHLYFYWYRQILGQKVEFLVSFYNNEISEKSEIFDDQFSVERPDGSNFTLKIRSTKLEDSAMYFCASRTGEGSNQPQHFGDGTRLSIL.

The V call is TRBV2, the J call TRBJ2-7; 11 bases line up with TRBD1. The germline CDR1 and CDR2 sequences are SNHLY and FYNNEI. This CDR3 is 15 amino acids long. Unmatched junction bases numbered 9, after V lost 8 bases and J lost 3 bases. The CDR3 bases are TGTGCCAGCGGGAAAGGACAGGGGGCCCTCTACGAGCAGTACTTC. This encodes CASGKGQGALYEQYF.

This clone appeared a single time. The chain links TRBV5-4 to TRBJ2-5, with D possibly matching TRBD2 (6 bases). The V and J ends lost 0 bases and 5 bases respectively, with 20 bases between them. The CDR3 covers 17 residues. Looked up from germline, CDR1 is SGHNT and CDR2 is YYREEE (reference sequence). In nucleotides, the CDR3 is TGTGCCAGCAGCTTGGAGGGTAGCGGTCCCGAGGGGGAGACCCAGTACTTC. Translation gives CASSLEGSGPEGETQYF.

This rearrangement joins TRBV28 to TRBJ1-6, with 9 positions matching TRBD1. The ends lost 8 bases at V and 8 bases at J; junction bases unmatched: 7. The CDR3 is 14 amino acids. CDR1 is MDHEN, CDR2 SYDVKM, per germline. CDR3 nucleotides: TGTGCCAGCTTCTCTGGGACAGGGTATTCACCCCTCCACTTT. This gives the protein CASFSGTGYSPLHF.

The CDR3 DNA follows: TGTGCTAGTGGTTTCGAGCCCGGCTACACCTTC. The encoded protein is CASGFEPGYTF. The V call is TRBV12-5, the J call TRBJ1-2; the D is unclear. V shed 3 bases and J shed 8 bases, with 7 bases lying between them. Per germline, CDR1 LGHNT and CDR2 FRNRAP. The CDR3 has 11 amino acids. The full variable domain, in which reference TRBV12-5 and TRBJ1-2 provide the parts outside the CDR3, is DARVTQTPRHKVTEMGQEVTMRCQPILGHNTVFWYRQTMMQGLELLAYFRNRAPLDDSGMPKDRFSAEMPDATLATLKIQPSEPRDSAVYFCASGFEPGYTFGSGTRLTVV.

This rearrangement joins TRBV9 to TRBJ2-5; 7 nucleotides line up with TRBD2. This CDR3 contains 15 residues. The V and J ends lost 0 bases and 5 bases, in that order; junction bases with no gene match: 7. CDR1 is SGDLS and CDR2 is YYNGEE in the germline V gene. The CDR3 is CASSVVGTMGETQYF. The CDR3, as DNA: TGTGCCAGCAGCGTAGTTGGGACTATGGGGGAGACCCAGTACTTC.

This chain joins TRBV19 and TRBJ1-5; 9 nucleotides line up with TRBD1. In germline, CDR1 is LNHDA, CDR2 SQIVND (reference sequence). This CDR3 is built from 15 residues. V lost 5 bases and J lost 6; bases outside the gene matches: 8. CDR3 nucleotide sequence: TGTGCCAGTAGTCCAACAGGGGGCGCGTCTCAGCCCCAGCATTTT. Its translation: CASSPTGGASQPQHF.

This clone appeared a few times. The chain couples TRBV5-4 to TRBJ2-4; TRBD1 aligns across 7 bases. This CDR3 contains 16 residues. Trimming cost V 6 bases and J 7 bases; bases outside gene matches: 16. CDR1 is SGHNT and CDR2 is YYREEE in the germline V gene (reference sequence). CDR3 sequence reads: CASTAGGEGASNIQYF. The CDR3 nucleotides are TGTGCCAGCACAGCAGGGGGAGAGGGGGCATCTAACATTCAGTACTTC.

This CDR3 is CASSAQGGNQPQHF. DNA of the CDR3: TGTGCCAGCAGTGCTCAGGGCGGCAATCAGCCCCAGCATTTT. The chain couples TRBV3-1 (or the pseudogene TRBV3-2) to TRBJ1-5; possibly TRBD1 for D (5 bases). The CDR3 sequence is 14 residues long. CDR1 and CDR2 (germline): LGHDT, YNNKEL (reference sequence). V was trimmed by 6 bases and J by 2 bases, leaving 11 bases between them.

This chain links TRBV27 with TRBJ2-5; D perhaps matches TRBD1 (5 bases). V dropped 7 bases and J dropped 4 bases, with 10 bases sitting between them. Germline loops: CDR1 MNHEY, CDR2 SMNVEV (reference sequence). CDR3 length equals 12 residues. CDR3 DNA: TGTGCCAGCACGAGAAGGGGAGAGACCCAGTACTTC. The encoded protein is CASTRRGETQYF.

The CDR3 nucleotides are TGCGCCAGCAGCTTGAGGGGCAGCGGGAACGTCGAGCAGTACTTC. As protein: CASSLRGSGNVEQYF. V gene TRBV5-1 combines with J gene TRBJ2-7; TRBD2 agrees at 7 bases. Germline values: CDR1 SGHRS, CDR2 YFSETQ. The CDR3 contains 15 residues. Trimming at V came to 1 base and at J to 6 bases, leaving 10 bases not matched to a gene.

This clone was counted only a few times. For the CDR3, the DNA is TGTGCCAGCAGCGTCGGGACTAGCGGGAGGGCCCAAGAGACCCAGTACTTC. It specifies CASSVGTSGRAQETQYF. The gene calls are TRBV9 and TRBJ2-5; 16 bases are shared with TRBD2. This CDR3 comprises 17 residues. The V segment lost 2 bases and the J segment 1 base; nucleotides outside the gene matches: 2. CDR1 and CDR2 from the germline V gene are SGDLS and YYNGEE.

This clone was counted once. The CDR3 region has the DNA TGCGCCAGCAGGGGACCGGGGGGCGATTCACCCCTCCACTTT. Encoded protein: CASRGPGGDSPLHF. This chain links TRBV5-1 with TRBJ1-6; possible D gene TRBD1, 6 bases. The CDR3 consists of 14 residues. V lost 5 bases, J lost 8 bases, and 14 bases lay in between. From germline, CDR1 is SGHRS and CDR2 YFSETQ.

This clone appeared a single time. V usage is TRBV10-1 and J usage is TRBJ1-1; 12 nucleotides align to TRBD1. The ends lost 4 bases at V and 10 bases at J; junction bases unmatched: 7. Germline V lookup: CDR1 WNHNN, CDR2 SYGVQD (reference sequence). The CDR3 length is 14 residues. The CDR3 DNA reads as TGCGCCAGCAGTGTGGGACAGGGGGCGGATGGAGCTTTCTTT. This translates into CASSVGQGADGAFF.